This is a list of T cell receptor beta chains from one sample in a study of T cell changes during pregnancy in multiple sclerosis. The protocol was immunoSEQ multiplex PCR, while the TCRdb copy is restricted to in-frame clones and leaves out a portion. The data hold tens of thousands of clones, with around 94% observed a single time. The input for sequencing was peripheral blood, taken in the second trimester of pregnancy. The receptors stem from a female donor in good health, enrolled as a control in a pregnancy study. Each CDR3 is given without its conserved first and last residue. Each record gives: CDR3 protein, CDR3 length, V gene.

CDR3 protein: SAPGQGYTEAF
CDR3 length: 11
V gene: TRBV29-1

CDR3 protein: ASSNSGTGAGTGELF
CDR3 length: 15
V gene: TRBV4-1

CDR3 protein: ASSLAASGRPDTQY
CDR3 length: 14
V gene: TRBV5-1

CDR3 protein: ATITGTGVNYGYT
CDR3 length: 13
V gene: TRBV6-5

CDR3 protein: ASTRTGQSYEQY
CDR3 length: 12
V gene: TRBV6-6

CDR3 protein: ASSLNRDEQF
CDR3 length: 10
V gene: TRBV6-5

CDR3 protein: ASSPDSHYEQY
CDR3 length: 11
V gene: TRBV18

CDR3 protein: ASSLGRWGGSGANVLT
CDR3 length: 16
V gene: TRBV28

CDR3 protein: ASSLVGTSGYEQY
CDR3 length: 13
V gene: TRBV6-5

CDR3 protein: ASSLAISGNEQF
CDR3 length: 12
V gene: TRBV5-5

CDR3 protein: ASSQDRGVWETQY
CDR3 length: 13
V gene: TRBV14

CDR3 protein: ASSVGTGGGNEQF
CDR3 length: 13
V gene: TRBV9

CDR3 protein: ASSLPGESTDTQY
CDR3 length: 13
V gene: TRBV5-4

CDR3 protein: ASSGLPSSYNEQF
CDR3 length: 13
V gene: TRBV6-1

CDR3 protein: ASSEVANTEAF
CDR3 length: 11
V gene: TRBV2

CDR3 protein: ASSLRVTGELF
CDR3 length: 11
V gene: TRBV5-8

CDR3 protein: ASSKPGELSQPQH
CDR3 length: 13
V gene: TRBV21-1

CDR3 protein: ASSFSGSTDTQY
CDR3 length: 12
V gene: TRBV7-8

CDR3 protein: ASSPRQGPYEQY
CDR3 length: 12
V gene: TRBV27

CDR3 protein: ASSDDRSTDTQY
CDR3 length: 12
V gene: TRBV2

CDR3 protein: ASSLGLRLREGRHNEQF
CDR3 length: 17
V gene: TRBV5-1